This T cell receptor beta chain was recovered during a study of blood T cell repertoires in COVID-19. Study as a whole: Acute and convalescent COVID-19 specimens originated in the United States, Italy and Spain. PBMCs, B-cell-depleted T cells, or T cells provided the cDNA or gDNA that made up the material.

In germline, CDR1 is GTSNPN, CDR2 SVGIG (reference sequence). This CDR3 is built from 15 residues. V dropped 3 bases and J dropped 0; count of bases not matched to a gene: 2. Per the study methods: Nucleated cell number was recorded as an estimate derived from reference gene primer amplification. Data came from immunoSEQ multiplex PCR; TCRdb stores just in-frame clones and leaves some out. V and J calls plus clone size are reproduced from that table; the DNA served to infer D and trimming. The table records under 200,000 clones, roughly 73% of them present only once. This chain uses TRBV30 with TRBJ2-5; 12 positions agree with TRBD2. The source material was peripheral blood. This TCR came from a man between 65 and 85 years old with acute or convalescent COVID-19. The CDR3 reads CAWSGTSGYQETQYF. The CDR3 bases are TGTGCCTGGAGCGGGACTAGCGGGTACCAAGAGACCCAGTACTTC.